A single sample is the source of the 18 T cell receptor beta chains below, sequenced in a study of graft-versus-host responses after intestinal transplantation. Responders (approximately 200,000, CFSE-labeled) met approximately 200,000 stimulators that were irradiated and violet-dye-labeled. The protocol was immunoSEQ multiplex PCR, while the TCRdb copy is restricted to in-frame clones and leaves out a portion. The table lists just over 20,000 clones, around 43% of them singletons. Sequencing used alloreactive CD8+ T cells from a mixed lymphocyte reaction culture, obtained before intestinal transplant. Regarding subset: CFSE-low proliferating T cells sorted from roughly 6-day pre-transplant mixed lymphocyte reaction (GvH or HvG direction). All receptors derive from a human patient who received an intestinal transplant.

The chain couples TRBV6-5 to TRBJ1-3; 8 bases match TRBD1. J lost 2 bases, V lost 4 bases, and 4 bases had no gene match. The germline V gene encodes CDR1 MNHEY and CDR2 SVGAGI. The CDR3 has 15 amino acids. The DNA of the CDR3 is TGTGCCAGCAGTTCCCGGACAGGGACTGGAAACACCATATATTTT. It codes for CASSSRTGTGNTIYF.

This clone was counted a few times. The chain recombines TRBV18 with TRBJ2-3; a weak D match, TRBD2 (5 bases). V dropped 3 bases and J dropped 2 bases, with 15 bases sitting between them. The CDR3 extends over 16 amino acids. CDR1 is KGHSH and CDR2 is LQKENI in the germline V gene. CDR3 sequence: CASSPRVSATTDTQYF. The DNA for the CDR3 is TGTGCCAGCTCACCGCGGGTTAGCGCAACCACAGATACGCAGTATTTT.

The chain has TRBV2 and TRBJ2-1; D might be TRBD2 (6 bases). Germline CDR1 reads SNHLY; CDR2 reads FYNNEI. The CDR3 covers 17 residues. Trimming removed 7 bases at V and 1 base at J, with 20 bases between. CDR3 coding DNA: TGTGCCAGCACCAGGGAAGACGGGACTTGGTCCTACAATGAGCAGTTCTTC. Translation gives CASTREDGTWSYNEQFF.

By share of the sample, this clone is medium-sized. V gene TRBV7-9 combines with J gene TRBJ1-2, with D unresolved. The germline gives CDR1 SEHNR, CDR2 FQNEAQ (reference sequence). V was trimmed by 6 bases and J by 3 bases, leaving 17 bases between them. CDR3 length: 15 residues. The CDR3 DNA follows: TGTGCCAGCAGTTATCCTACGGACGGGTACTATGGCTACACCTTC. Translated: CASSYPTDGYYGYTF.

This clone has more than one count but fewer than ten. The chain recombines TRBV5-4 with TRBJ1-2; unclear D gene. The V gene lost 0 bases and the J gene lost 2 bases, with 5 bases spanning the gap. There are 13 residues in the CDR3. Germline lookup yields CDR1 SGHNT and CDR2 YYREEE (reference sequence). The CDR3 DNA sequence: TGTGCCAGCAGCTTGGACGGAAACTATGGCTACACCTTC. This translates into CASSLDGNYGYTF.

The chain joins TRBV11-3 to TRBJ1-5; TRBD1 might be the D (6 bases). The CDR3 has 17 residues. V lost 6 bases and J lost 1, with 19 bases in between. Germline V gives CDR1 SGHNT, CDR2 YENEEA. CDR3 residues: CASSPDVPGASNQPQHF. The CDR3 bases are TGTGCCAGCAGTCCAGACGTACCGGGGGCGAGCAATCAGCCCCAGCATTTT.

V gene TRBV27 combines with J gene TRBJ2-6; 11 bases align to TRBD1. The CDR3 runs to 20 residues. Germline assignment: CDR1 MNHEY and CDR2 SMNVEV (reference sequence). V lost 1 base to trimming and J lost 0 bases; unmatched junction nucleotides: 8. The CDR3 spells CASSLYAPGTGGSGANVLTF. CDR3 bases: TGTGCCAGCAGTTTATATGCTCCCGGGACAGGGGGCTCTGGGGCCAACGTCCTGACTTTC.

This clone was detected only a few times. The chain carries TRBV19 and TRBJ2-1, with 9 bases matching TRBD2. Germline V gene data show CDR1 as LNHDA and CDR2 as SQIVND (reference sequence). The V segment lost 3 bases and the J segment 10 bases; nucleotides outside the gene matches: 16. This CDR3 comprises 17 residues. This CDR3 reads CASSIPFEPGLAREQFF. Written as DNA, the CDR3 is TGTGCCAGTAGTATCCCATTCGAACCGGGACTAGCCAGGGAGCAGTTCTTC. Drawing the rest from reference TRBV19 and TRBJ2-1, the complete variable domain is DGGITQSPKYLFRKEGQNVTLSCEQNLNHDAMYWYRQDPGQGLRLIYYSQIVNDFQKGDIAEGYSVSREKKESFPLTVTSAQKNPTAFYLCASSIPFEPGLAREQFFGPGTRLTVL.

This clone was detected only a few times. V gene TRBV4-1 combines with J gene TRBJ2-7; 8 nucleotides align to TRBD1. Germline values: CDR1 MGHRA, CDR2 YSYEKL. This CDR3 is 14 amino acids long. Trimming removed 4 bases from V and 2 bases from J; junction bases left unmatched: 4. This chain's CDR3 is CASSLGQAAYEQYF. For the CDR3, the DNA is TGCGCCAGCAGCCTGGGACAGGCCGCCTACGAGCAGTACTTC.

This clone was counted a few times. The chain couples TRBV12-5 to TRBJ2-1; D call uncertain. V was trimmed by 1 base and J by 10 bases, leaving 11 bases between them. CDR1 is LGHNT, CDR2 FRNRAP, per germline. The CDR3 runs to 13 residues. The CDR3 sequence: CASGLGVGAEQFF. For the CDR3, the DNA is TGTGCTAGTGGTTTGGGGGTAGGAGCCGAGCAGTTCTTC. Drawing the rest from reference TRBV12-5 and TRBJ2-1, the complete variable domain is DARVTQTPRHKVTEMGQEVTMRCQPILGHNTVFWYRQTMMQGLELLAYFRNRAPLDDSGMPKDRFSAEMPDATLATLKIQPSEPRDSAVYFCASGLGVGAEQFFGPGTRLTVL.

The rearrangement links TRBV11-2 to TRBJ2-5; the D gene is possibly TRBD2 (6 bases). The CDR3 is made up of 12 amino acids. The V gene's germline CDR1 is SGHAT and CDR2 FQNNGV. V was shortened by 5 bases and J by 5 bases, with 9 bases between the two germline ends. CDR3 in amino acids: CASSGAGETQYF. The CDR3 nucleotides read TGTGCCAGCAGCGGAGCGGGTGAGACCCAGTACTTC.

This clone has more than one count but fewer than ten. CDR3 sequence: CASRPPGQLFYEQYF. The CDR3 bases are TGTGCCAGCAGGCCTCCGGGACAGCTATTCTACGAGCAGTACTTC. The gene calls are TRBV6-1 and TRBJ2-7; TRBD1 agrees at 7 bases. Germline V lookup: CDR1 MNHNS, CDR2 SASEGT. This CDR3 region has 15 residues. V shed 6 bases, J shed 3 bases, and the junction held 11 bases outside the gene matches.

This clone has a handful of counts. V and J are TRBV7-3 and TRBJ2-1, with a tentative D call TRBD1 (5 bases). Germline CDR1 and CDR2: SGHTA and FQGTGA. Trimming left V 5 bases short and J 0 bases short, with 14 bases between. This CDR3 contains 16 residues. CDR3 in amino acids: CASSDSAVSSYNEQFF. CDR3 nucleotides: TGTGCCAGCAGCGACAGCGCGGTTAGCTCCTACAATGAGCAGTTCTTC. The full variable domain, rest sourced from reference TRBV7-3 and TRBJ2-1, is GAGVSQTPSNKVTEKGKYVELRCDPISGHTALYWYRQSLGQGPEFLIYFQGTGAADDSGLPNDRFFAVRPEGSVSTLKIQRTERGDSAVYLCASSDSAVSSYNEQFFGPGTRLTVL.

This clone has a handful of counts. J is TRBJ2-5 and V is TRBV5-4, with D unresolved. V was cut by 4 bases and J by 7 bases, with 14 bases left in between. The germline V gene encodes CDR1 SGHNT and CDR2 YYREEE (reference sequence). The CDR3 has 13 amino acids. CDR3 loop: CASSLWTKGTQYF. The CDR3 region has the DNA TGTGCCAGCAGCCTTTGGACCAAAGGGACCCAGTACTTC. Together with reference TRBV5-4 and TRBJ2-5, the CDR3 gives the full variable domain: ETGVTQSPTHLIKTRGQQVTLRCSSQSGHNTVSWYQQALGQGPQFIFQYYREEENGRGNFPPRFSGLQFPNYSSELNVNALELDDSALYLCASSLWTKGTQYFGPGTRLLVL.

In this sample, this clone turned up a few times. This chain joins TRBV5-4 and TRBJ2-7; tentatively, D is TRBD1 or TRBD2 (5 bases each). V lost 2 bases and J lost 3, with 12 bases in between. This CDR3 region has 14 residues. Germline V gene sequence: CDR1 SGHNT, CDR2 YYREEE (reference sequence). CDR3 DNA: TGTGCCAGCAGCTTCTTTGGGACCCTCTACGAGCAGTACTTC. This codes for CASSFFGTLYEQYF.

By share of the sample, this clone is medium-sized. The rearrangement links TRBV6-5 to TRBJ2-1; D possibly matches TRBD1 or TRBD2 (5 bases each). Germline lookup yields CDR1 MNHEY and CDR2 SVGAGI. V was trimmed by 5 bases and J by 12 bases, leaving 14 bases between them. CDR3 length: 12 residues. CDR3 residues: CASSPGPLRQFF. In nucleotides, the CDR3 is TGTGCCAGCAGTCCGGGACCACTTCGGCAGTTCTTC.

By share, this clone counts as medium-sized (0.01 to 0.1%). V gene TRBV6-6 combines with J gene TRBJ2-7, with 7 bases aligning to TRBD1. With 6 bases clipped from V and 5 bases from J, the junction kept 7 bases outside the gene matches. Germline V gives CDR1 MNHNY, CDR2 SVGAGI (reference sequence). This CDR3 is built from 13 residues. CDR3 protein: CASRGQTMNEQYF. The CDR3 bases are TGTGCCAGCAGGGGACAGACTATGAACGAGCAGTACTTC.

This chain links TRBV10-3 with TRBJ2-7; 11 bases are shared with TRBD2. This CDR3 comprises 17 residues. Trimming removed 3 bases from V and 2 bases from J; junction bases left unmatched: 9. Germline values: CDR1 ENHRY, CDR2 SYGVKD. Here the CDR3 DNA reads TGTGCCATCAGTGAAACCCAGGGGGGACTAGCGGCCTACGAGCAGTACTTC. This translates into CAISETQGGLAAYEQYF.